The entry below gives a single TCR beta chain sequence along with its context. Antigen specificity is unknown. This sample also contains other DNA sequences that code for the same CDR3. These data belong to a study of shared clonotypes between healthy human individuals. Per the original methods: ImmunoSEQ sequences covered only the junction and lacked quality scores; filtering therefore differed. Sequenced by immunoSEQ multiplex PCR; TCRdb stores in-frame clones only, minus some. V, J and clone size derive from that table, while D and trimming were established from the DNA sequence. The sample lists roughly 2.2 million clones; around 90% were seen once. General study points: Naive subsets typically showed greater estimated richness than memory subsets. Non-shared clonotypes displayed generation probabilities falling below those of clonotypes present in all four donors. Naive CD4 clonotypes were shared across a handful of donors at roughly 5.3%.

This sequence was found in a man aged 18 to 29 in good health. Some clones in this sample may be carry-over from other donors' samples. The material sequenced was naive CD4+ T cells from PBMCs. Subset given: CD45RA+ positively selected.

The CDR3 bases are TGCGCCAGCAGCCCCGGGAGTTCCTACAATGAGCAGTTCTTC. Its translation is CASSPGSSYNEQFF. The chain employs TRBV5-1 and TRBJ2-1; the D gene is possibly TRBD2 (6 bases). V was pared by 4 bases and J by 1 base, with 9 bases between. The V gene's germline CDR1 is SGHRS and CDR2 YFSETQ. The CDR3 length is 14 residues.